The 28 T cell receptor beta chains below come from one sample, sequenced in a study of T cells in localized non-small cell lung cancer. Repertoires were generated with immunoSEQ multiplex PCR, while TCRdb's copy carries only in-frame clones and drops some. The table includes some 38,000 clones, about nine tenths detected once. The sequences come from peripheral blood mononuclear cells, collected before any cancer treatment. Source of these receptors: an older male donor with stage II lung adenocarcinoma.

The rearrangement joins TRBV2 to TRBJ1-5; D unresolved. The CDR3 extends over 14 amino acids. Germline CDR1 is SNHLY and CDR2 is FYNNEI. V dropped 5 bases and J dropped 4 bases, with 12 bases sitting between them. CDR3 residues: CASSRGRTNQPQHF. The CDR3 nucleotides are TGTGCCAGCAGTCGAGGACGGACGAATCAGCCCCAGCATTTT.

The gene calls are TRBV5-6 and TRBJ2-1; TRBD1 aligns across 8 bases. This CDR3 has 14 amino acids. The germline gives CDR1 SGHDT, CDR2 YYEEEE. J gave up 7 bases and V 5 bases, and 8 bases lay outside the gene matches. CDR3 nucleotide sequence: TGTGCCAGCAGTCCGTCAGGGGGCGAAAATGAGCAGTTCTTC. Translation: CASSPSGGENEQFF.

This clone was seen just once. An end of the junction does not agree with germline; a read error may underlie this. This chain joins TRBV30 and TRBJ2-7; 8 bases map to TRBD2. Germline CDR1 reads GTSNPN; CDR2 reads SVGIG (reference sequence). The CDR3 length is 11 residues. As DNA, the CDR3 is TGTGCCTGGAGTGCCTTAGCGGGGATAATCTTC. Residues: CAWSALAGIIF.

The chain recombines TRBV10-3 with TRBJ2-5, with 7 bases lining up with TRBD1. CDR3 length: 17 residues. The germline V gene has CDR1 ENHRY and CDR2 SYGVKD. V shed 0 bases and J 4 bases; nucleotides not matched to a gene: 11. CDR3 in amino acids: CAISESRTGVPRETQYF. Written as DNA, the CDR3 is TGTGCCATCAGTGAGTCTAGGACAGGCGTCCCCCGAGAGACCCAGTACTTC.

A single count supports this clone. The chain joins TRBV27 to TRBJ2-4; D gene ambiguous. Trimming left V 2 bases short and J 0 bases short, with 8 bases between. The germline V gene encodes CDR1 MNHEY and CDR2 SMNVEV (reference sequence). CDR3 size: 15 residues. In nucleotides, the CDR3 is TGTGCCAGCAGTTTAGATGTAGAAGCCAAAAACATTCAGTACTTC. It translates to CASSLDVEAKNIQYF.

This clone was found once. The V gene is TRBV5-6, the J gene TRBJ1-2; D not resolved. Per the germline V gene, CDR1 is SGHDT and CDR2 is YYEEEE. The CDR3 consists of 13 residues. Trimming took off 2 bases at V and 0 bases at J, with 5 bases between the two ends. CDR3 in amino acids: CASSFSSNYGYTF. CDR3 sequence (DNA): TGTGCCAGCAGCTTCAGCTCTAACTATGGCTACACCTTC.

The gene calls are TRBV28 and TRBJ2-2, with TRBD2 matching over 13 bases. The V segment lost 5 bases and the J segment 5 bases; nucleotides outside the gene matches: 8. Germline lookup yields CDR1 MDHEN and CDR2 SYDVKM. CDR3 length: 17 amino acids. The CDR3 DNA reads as TGTGCCAGCAGTGGGGTTGGACTAGCGGGAGTGACCGGGGAGCTGTTTTTT. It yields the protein CASSGVGLAGVTGELFF.

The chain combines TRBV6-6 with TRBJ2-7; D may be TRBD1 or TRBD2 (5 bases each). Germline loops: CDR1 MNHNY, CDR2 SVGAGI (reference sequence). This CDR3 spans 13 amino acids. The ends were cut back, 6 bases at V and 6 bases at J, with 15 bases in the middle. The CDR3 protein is CASRSKGPSEQYF. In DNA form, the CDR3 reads TGTGCCAGCAGATCAAAGGGACCTAGCGAGCAGTACTTC.

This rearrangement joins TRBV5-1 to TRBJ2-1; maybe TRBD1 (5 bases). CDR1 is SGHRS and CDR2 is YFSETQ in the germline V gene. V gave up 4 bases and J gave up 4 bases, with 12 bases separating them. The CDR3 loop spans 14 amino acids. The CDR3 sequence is CASSEGDLYNEQFF. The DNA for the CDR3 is TGCGCCAGCAGCGAAGGGGATCTTTACAATGAGCAGTTCTTC.

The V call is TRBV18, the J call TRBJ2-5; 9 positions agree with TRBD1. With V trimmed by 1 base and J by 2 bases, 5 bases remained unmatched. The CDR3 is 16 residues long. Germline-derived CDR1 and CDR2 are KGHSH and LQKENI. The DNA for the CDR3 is TGTGCCAGCTCACCACTAGGGACAGGGAAACAAGAGACCCAGTACTTC. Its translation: CASSPLGTGKQETQYF.

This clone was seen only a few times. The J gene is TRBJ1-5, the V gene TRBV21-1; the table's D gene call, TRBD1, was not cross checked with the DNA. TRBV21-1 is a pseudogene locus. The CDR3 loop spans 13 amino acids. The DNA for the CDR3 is TGTGCCAGCAATACAGGGAGCAGGCAGCCCCAGCATTTT. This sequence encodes CASNTGSRQPQHF.

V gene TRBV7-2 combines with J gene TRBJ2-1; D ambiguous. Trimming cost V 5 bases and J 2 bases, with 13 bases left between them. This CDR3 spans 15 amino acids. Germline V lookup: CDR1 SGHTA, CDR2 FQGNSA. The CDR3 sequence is CASSTSPGAYNEQFF. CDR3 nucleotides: TGTGCCAGCAGCACTTCTCCTGGGGCCTACAATGAGCAGTTCTTC.

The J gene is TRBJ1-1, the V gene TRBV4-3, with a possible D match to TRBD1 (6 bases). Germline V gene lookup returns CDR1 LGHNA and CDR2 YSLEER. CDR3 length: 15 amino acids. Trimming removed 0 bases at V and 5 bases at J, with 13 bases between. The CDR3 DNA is TGCGCCAGCAGCCAAGATCTAGGGGGAGGGACTGAAGCTTTCTTT. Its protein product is CASSQDLGGGTEAFF.

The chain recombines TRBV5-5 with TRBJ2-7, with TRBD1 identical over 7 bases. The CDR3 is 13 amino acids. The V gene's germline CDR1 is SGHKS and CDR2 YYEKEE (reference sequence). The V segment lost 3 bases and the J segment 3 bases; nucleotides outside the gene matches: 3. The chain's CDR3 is CASSSGGNYEQYF. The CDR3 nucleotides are TGTGCCAGCAGCTCAGGGGGAAACTACGAGCAGTACTTC.

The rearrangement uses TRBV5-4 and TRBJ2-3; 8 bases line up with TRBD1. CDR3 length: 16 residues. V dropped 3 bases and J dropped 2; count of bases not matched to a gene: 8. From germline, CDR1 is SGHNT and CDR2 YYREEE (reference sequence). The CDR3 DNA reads TGTGCCAGCAGCTCGTCCGGGACAGGCTACACAGATACGCAGTATTTT. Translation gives CASSSSGTGYTDTQYF.

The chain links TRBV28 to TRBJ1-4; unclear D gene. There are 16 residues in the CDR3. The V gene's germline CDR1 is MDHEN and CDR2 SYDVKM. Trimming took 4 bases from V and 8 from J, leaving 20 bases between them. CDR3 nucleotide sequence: TGTGCCAGCAGTTCCCCCTCTGGAGGAACAAGAGAAAAACTGTTTTTT. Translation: CASSSPSGGTREKLFF.

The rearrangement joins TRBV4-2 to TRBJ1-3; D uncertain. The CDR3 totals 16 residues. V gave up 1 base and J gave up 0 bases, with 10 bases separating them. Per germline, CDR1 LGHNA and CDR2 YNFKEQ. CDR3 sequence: CASSQVGVSSGNTIYF. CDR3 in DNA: TGTGCCAGCAGCCAAGTCGGTGTCAGCTCTGGAAACACCATATATTTT.

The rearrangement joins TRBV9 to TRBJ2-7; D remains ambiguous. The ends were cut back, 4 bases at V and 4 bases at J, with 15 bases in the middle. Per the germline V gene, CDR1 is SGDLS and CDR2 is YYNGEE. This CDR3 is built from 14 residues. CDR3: CASSTGSHSYEQYF. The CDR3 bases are TGTGCCAGCAGCACCGGGTCCCATTCTTACGAGCAGTACTTC.

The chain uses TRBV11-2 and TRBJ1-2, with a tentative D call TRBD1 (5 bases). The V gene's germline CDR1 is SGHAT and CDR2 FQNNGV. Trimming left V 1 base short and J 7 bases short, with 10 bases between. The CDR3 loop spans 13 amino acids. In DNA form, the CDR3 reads TGTGCCAGCAGCTTAGCCCAGGGAAGTGGCTACACCTTC. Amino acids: CASSLAQGSGYTF.

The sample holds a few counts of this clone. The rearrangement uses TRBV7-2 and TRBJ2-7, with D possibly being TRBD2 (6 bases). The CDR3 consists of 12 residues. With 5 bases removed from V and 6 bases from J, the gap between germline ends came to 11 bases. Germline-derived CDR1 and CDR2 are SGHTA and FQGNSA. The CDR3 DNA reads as TGTGCCAGCAGCCCGGTGGGGGGCGAGCAGTACTTC. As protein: CASSPVGGEQYF. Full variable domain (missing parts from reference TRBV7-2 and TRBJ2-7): GAGVSQSPSNKVTEKGKDVELRCDPISGHTALYWYRQSLGQGLEFLIYFQGNSAPDKSGLPSDRFSAERTGGSVSTLTIQRTQQEDSAVYLCASSPVGGEQYFGPGTRLTVT.

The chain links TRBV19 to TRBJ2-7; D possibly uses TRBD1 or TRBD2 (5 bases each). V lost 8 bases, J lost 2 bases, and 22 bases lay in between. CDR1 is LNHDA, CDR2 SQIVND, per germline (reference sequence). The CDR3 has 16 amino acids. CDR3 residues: CASWRQPGPDTYEQYF. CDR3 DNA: TGTGCCAGTTGGCGTCAACCGGGACCCGACACCTACGAGCAGTACTTC.

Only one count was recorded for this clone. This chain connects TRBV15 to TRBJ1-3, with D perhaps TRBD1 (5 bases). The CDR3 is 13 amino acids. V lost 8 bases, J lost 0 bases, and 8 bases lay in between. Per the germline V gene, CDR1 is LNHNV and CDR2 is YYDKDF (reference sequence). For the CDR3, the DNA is TGTGCCACCGCGGGGACCTCTGGAAACACCATATATTTT. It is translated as CATAGTSGNTIYF.

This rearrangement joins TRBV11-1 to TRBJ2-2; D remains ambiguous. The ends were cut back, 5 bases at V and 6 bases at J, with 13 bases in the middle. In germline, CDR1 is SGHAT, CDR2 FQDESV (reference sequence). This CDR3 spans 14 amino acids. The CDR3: CASSPTPAPGELFF. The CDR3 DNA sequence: TGTGCCAGCAGCCCCACCCCCGCTCCCGGGGAGCTGTTTTTT.

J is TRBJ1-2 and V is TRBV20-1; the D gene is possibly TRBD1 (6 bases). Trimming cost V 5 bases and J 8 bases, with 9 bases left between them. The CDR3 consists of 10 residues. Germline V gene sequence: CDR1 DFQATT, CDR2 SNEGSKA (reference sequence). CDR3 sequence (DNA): TGCAGTGCTTACAGGGAAGGCTACACCTTC. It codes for CSAYREGYTF.

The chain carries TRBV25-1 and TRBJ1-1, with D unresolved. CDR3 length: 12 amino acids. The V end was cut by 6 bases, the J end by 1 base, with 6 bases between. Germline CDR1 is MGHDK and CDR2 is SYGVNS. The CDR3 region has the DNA TGTGCCAGCAGCGGTAAGAACACTGAAGCTTTCTTT. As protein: CASSGKNTEAFF.

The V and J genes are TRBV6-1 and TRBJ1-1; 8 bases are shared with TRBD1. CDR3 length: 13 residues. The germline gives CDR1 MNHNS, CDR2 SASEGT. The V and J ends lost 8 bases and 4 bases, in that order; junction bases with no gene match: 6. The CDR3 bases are TGTGCCAGCCTACAGGGGGTCGTCACTGAAGCTTTCTTT. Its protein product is CASLQGVVTEAFF.

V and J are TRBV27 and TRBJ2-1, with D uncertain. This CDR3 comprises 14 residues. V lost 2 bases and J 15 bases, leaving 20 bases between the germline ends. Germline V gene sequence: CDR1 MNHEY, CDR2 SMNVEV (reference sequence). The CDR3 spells CASSLPSTGSRMFF. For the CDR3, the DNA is TGTGCCAGCAGTTTACCCTCTACGGGCTCCCGTATGTTCTTC.

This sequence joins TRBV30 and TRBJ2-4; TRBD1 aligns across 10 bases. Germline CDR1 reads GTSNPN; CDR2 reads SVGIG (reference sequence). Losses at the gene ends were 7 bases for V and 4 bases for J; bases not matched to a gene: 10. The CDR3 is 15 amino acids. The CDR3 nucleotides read TGTGCCTTTGAGGTCCCGGGACAGGGGAAAAACATTCAGTACTTC. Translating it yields CAFEVPGQGKNIQYF.